The 20 T cell receptor beta chains below all came from one sample that was sequenced in a study of vaccination and CD4 T cells after COVID-19. Stated treatment: roughly 10-day PBMC culture with coronavirus spike peptide pools or control peptides (ViraFEST assay). The assay that was used to sequence DNA from cultured CD4+ T cells was the Oncomine TCR Beta short-read assay. TCRdb independently ran MiXCR on the PCR reads; one entry per CDR3 protein. This sample has roughly 17,000 distinct CDR3 sequences, with around half found just once. Their recognized antigens are unknown. The sample was CD4+ T cells from blood, cultured in vitro. Source of these receptors: a human donor who had recovered from COVID-19.

The chain links TRBV6-2 or TRBV6-3 to TRBJ2-7, with a possible D match to TRBD1 (5 bases). Trimming removed 7 bases at V and 3 bases at J, with 16 bases between. Germline V gives CDR1 MNHEY, CDR2 SVGEGT. CDR3 length: 14 amino acids. CDR3 residues: CASTKSRANYEQYF. The CDR3, as DNA: TGTGCCAGCACCAAAAGCAGGGCTAACTACGAGCAGTACTTC.

This chain uses TRBV20-1 with TRBJ2-7; maybe TRBD1 (5 bases). CDR1 DFQATT and CDR2 SNEGSKA come from the germline V gene (reference sequence). CDR3 length: 14 amino acids. V dropped 5 bases and J dropped 0 bases, with 14 bases sitting between them. The CDR3 nucleotides are TGCAGTGCTTTGGTGCAGGGTTACTCCTACGAGCAGTACTTC. Translation: CSALVQGYSYEQYF.

This clonotype was counted between two and nine times. The chain uses TRBV2 and TRBJ1-5, with 9 bases lining up with TRBD1. J gave up 7 bases and V 4 bases, and 8 bases lay outside the gene matches. The V gene's germline CDR1 is SNHLY and CDR2 FYNNEI. This CDR3 contains 15 residues. CDR3 residues: CASSATGGPGQPQHF. The CDR3 region has the DNA TGTGCCAGCAGTGCGACAGGGGGACCTGGACAGCCCCAGCATTTT.

V is TRBV11-2 and J is TRBJ2-2, with D possibly TRBD1 on 6 matching bases. Trimming took 1 base from V and 2 from J, leaving 8 bases between them. This CDR3 region has 15 residues. CDR1 SGHAT and CDR2 FQNNGV come from the germline V gene. This CDR3 is CASSLVDSNTGELFF. CDR3 nucleotides: TGTGCCAGCAGCTTAGTGGACAGTAACACCGGGGAGCTGTTTTTT.

The J gene is TRBJ1-5, the V gene TRBV19; D gene unclear. With 5 bases removed from V and 4 bases from J, the gap between germline ends came to 15 bases. CDR1 LNHDA and CDR2 SQIVND come from the germline V gene (reference sequence). The CDR3 covers 15 residues. CDR3 nucleotides: TGTGCCAGTAGTCCTTGGGCCCACGGGAATCAGCCCCAGCATTTT. It codes for CASSPWAHGNQPQHF.

J is TRBJ1-2 and V is TRBV27; tentatively, D is TRBD1 (5 bases). The length of the CDR3 is 13 residues. V gave up 4 bases and J gave up 6 bases, with 12 bases separating them. CDR1 is MNHEY, CDR2 SMNVEV, per germline (reference sequence). Written as DNA, the CDR3 is TGTGCCAGCAGTTCGGGACGAATTGATGGCTACACCTTC. It yields the protein CASSSGRIDGYTF.

The rearrangement uses TRBV14 and TRBJ2-5, with unresolved D. V was pared by 1 base and J by 5 bases, with 11 bases between. This CDR3 spans 14 amino acids. Germline V CDR1 and CDR2: SGHDN, FVKESK. CDR3 nucleotide sequence: TGTGCCAGCAGCCAAGGGGCCAGGTCCGAGACCCAGTACTTC. Translated: CASSQGARSETQYF.

This clonotype has a handful of counts. This rearrangement joins TRBV24-1 to TRBJ2-2; the D gene is possibly TRBD2 (5 bases). The CDR3 is 14 amino acids. CDR1 and CDR2 (germline): KGHDR, SFDVKD. V lost 5 bases and J lost 2, with 8 bases in between. The CDR3 is CATSVTTNTGELFF. The CDR3 nucleotides are TGTGCCACCAGTGTGACTACCAACACCGGGGAGCTGTTTTTT.

V is TRBV28 and J is TRBJ2-5; D unclear. The CDR3 is made up of 13 amino acids. The germline gives CDR1 MDHEN, CDR2 SYDVKM. V lost 3 bases to trimming and J lost 5 bases, with 10 bases between them. CDR3 residues: CASSFTNEETQYF. DNA of the CDR3: TGTGCCAGCAGTTTTACTAATGAGGAGACCCAGTACTTC. The full variable domain, in which reference TRBV28 and TRBJ2-5 provide the parts outside the CDR3, is DVKVTQSSRYLVKRTGEKVFLECVQDMDHENMFWYRQDPGLGLRLIYFSYDVKMKEKGDIPEGYSVSREKKERFSLILESASTNQTSMYLCASSFTNEETQYFGPGTRLLVL.

CDR3 sequence: CSATRGAGGSGELFF. CDR3 nucleotide sequence: TGCAGTGCTACCCGAGGGGCGGGAGGGTCCGGGGAGCTGTTTTTT. V gene TRBV20-1 combines with J gene TRBJ2-2; 9 bases match TRBD2. Trimming at V came to 4 bases and at J to 6 bases, leaving 9 bases not matched to a gene. CDR3 length equals 15 residues. The germline CDR1 and CDR2 sequences are DFQATT and SNEGSKA (reference sequence).

This clonotype was counted only a few times. This chain links TRBV27 with TRBJ1-2, with D perhaps TRBD1 (5 bases). The CDR3 contains 14 residues. V was pared by 3 bases and J by 4 bases, with 12 bases between. The germline gives CDR1 MNHEY, CDR2 SMNVEV (reference sequence). In DNA form, the CDR3 reads TGTGCCAGCAGTTTGGGGCCAGGTCTCTATGGCTACACCTTC. Encoded protein: CASSLGPGLYGYTF.

The V call is TRBV18, the J call TRBJ1-1; D is ambiguous. The V end was cut by 1 base, the J end by 11 bases, with 17 bases between. This CDR3 comprises 14 residues. The germline CDR1 and CDR2 sequences are KGHSH and LQKENI. CDR3 amino acids: CASSPQRGYWNAFF. The CDR3, as DNA: TGTGCCAGCTCACCACAACGCGGGTACTGGAACGCTTTCTTT.

This clonotype was detected only a few times. The chain employs TRBV6-1 and TRBJ1-2; TRBD1 agrees at 11 bases. V was clipped by 6 bases and J by 4 bases; unmatched bases: 13. This CDR3 has 17 amino acids. Germline loops: CDR1 MNHNS, CDR2 SASEGT. The CDR3 DNA reads as TGTGCCAGCAGAACCCGGGACAGGGGGTCGCGTGGCTATGGCTACACCTTC. Translating it yields CASRTRDRGSRGYGYTF.

This clonotype was observed a single time. This sequence joins TRBV28 and TRBJ1-2; D is undetermined. The germline V gene encodes CDR1 MDHEN and CDR2 SYDVKM. This CDR3 has 14 residues. Between the trimmed V and J ends, which lost 6 bases and 1 base, there was a span of 12 bases. The CDR3 spells CASRVERFNYGYTF. The CDR3 DNA reads TGTGCCAGCAGAGTAGAGCGTTTTAACTATGGCTACACCTTC.

The chain couples TRBV30 to TRBJ2-1, with 10 bases that match TRBD2. Germline-derived CDR1 and CDR2 are GTSNPN and SVGIG (reference sequence). CDR3 length equals 12 residues. V lost 6 bases and J lost 8; bases outside the gene matches: 4. The CDR3 nucleotides are TGTGCCTGCCAGCGGGAGGGCCATGAGCAGTTCTTC. Its translation is CACQREGHEQFF. The full variable domain, rest sourced from reference TRBV30 and TRBJ2-1, is SQTIHQWPATLVQPVGSPLSLECTVEGTSNPNLYWYRQAAGRGLQLLFYSVGIGQISSEVPQNLSASRPQDRQFILSSKKLLLSDSGFYLCACQREGHEQFFGPGTRLTVL.

The rearrangement uses TRBV30 and TRBJ1-2; maybe TRBD1 (6 bases). CDR1 and CDR2 from the germline V gene are GTSNPN and SVGIG (reference sequence). The CDR3 has 16 residues. Between the trimmed V and J ends, which lost 4 bases and 8 bases, there was a span of 26 bases. CDR3 residues: CAWTTGIVRRELGYTF. CDR3 sequence (DNA): TGTGCCTGGACCACAGGGATAGTAAGGAGGGAATTAGGCTACACCTTC.

The genes are TRBV28 and TRBJ1-6; perhaps TRBD1 as D (5 bases). The CDR3 loop spans 14 amino acids. V lost 2 bases, J lost 14 bases, and 16 bases lay in between. Per germline, CDR1 MDHEN and CDR2 SYDVKM. CDR3 nucleotides: TGTGCCAGCAGTTTAGACAGACCTGAGGGATCCCTCCACTTT. Its translation: CASSLDRPEGSLHF.

This clonotype was seen more than once but under ten times. The rearrangement links TRBV20-1 to TRBJ2-7; possible D gene TRBD1, 5 bases. The CDR3 is 12 amino acids. From germline, CDR1 is DFQATT and CDR2 SNEGSKA (reference sequence). V was cut by 6 bases and J by 2 bases, with 11 bases left in between. This CDR3 reads CSAPTATYEQYF. The CDR3 bases are TGCAGTGCGCCGACAGCGACCTACGAGCAGTACTTC.

The V and J genes are TRBV2 and TRBJ2-1; D not certain. CDR3 length: 13 residues. Germline assignment: CDR1 SNHLY and CDR2 FYNNEI. V dropped 4 bases and J dropped 6 bases, with 10 bases sitting between them. The CDR3 loop reads CASSAPRPNEQFF. CDR3 coding DNA: TGTGCCAGCAGTGCACCGAGACCCAATGAGCAGTTCTTC. Full variable domain (remainder filled in from reference TRBV2 and TRBJ2-1): EPEVTQTPSHQVTQMGQEVILRCVPISNHLYFYWYRQILGQKVEFLVSFYNNEISEKSEIFDDQFSVERPDGSNFTLKIRSTKLEDSAMYFCASSAPRPNEQFFGPGTRLTVL.

This chain connects TRBV12-3 or TRBV12-4 to TRBJ2-7, with 11 bases aligning to TRBD2. The CDR3 is 19 amino acids. V was pared by 4 bases and J by 2 bases, with 16 bases of the junction left unmatched. In DNA, the CDR3 is TGTGCCAGCAGTTCTCCGACCCCTTGGACTAGCGGGCCCACCTACGAGCAGTACTTC. This translates into CASSSPTPWTSGPTYEQYF.